A selection of T cell receptor beta chains follows, all from one sample in a study of T cell changes during pregnancy in multiple sclerosis. TCRdb keeps only in-frame clones here, not all; method: immunoSEQ multiplex PCR. The repertoire consists of tens of thousands of clones, with approximately 94% occurring once and the leading ten covering more than 0.35%. The input for sequencing was CD4+ T cells from peripheral blood mononuclear cells, taken after pregnancy. Receptors were obtained from a female donor with multiple sclerosis, enrolled in a pregnancy study. Both conserved end residues are part of each CDR3. D genes are given only for firm matches. Size values are once, few and many counts, or a class for expanded clones, and some rows have none.

v_gene	j_gene	len	abundance	d_gene	CDR3aa
TRBV19	TRBJ2-1	15	.	TRBD2	CASNLAVSSYNEQFF
TRBV6-6	TRBJ1-1	14	.	.	CASSYGVLNTEAFF
TRBV7-2	TRBJ1-3	14	.	.	CASSLSRGGNTIYF
TRBV29-1	TRBJ2-2	14	.	.	CSVGGLVNTGELFF
TRBV25-1	TRBJ2-1	13	.	.	CASSVLAANEQFF
TRBV7-2	TRBJ2-2	12	once	.	CASSFGSGELFF
TRBV5-1	TRBJ2-7	13	.	TRBD1	CASSPGQDYEQYF
TRBV29-1	TRBJ2-7	12	.	.	CSVGQPTYEQYF
TRBV7-2	TRBJ2-1	13	.	.	CASSLGLRNEQFF
TRBV6-5	TRBJ1-1	15	.	.	CASSPPGTGVTEAFF
TRBV7-3	TRBJ2-5	14	.	TRBD2	CASSPGLAGGTQYF
TRBV2	TRBJ2-2	15	.	TRBD2	CASSTGTRVAGELFF
TRBV7-8	TRBJ1-3	16	.	.	CASSQGREGSGNTIYF
TRBV21-1	TRBJ1-3	15	.	.	CASSKGLTPGNTIYF
TRBV6-6	TRBJ2-1	15	.	TRBD1	CASTPVRGPGDEQFF
TRBV7-3	TRBJ2-3	18	.	TRBD2	CASSTTSGGAYKSDTQYF
TRBV15	TRBJ1-1	17	.	TRBD1	CATSSYKGTGGNTEAFF
TRBV18	TRBJ2-7	16	.	TRBD1	CASSPPGQGASYEQYF
TRBV7-9	TRBJ1-3	15	.	.	CASSLRGISGNTIYF
TRBV6-5	TRBJ2-2	14	.	.	CASSKTTQFGELFF
TRBV30	TRBJ1-3	14	.	TRBD1	CACPTRGHGNTIYF
TRBV6-1	TRBJ2-7	12	.	.	CASNRLTYEQYF
TRBV2	TRBJ2-7	15	.	.	CASSRGRLVSYEQYF
TRBV11-3	TRBJ2-5	15	.	TRBD1	CASSLVNRGRETQYF
TRBV5-1	TRBJ2-2	13	.	.	CASSPGDTGELFF
TRBV6-5	TRBJ2-3	15	.	TRBD1	CASRNTGAHTDTQYF
TRBV9	TRBJ2-3	14	.	.	CASSVQASTDTQYF
TRBV5-4	TRBJ1-1	17	few	.	CASSLSRGLGVNTEAFF
TRBV16	TRBJ2-2	16	.	.	CASSQSRTVNTGELFF
TRBV4-1	TRBJ1-1	16	.	TRBD1	CASSQPLGQGATEAFF
TRBV4-2	TRBJ1-4	17	.	TRBD1	CASSQHVDRAHNEKLFF
TRBV5-1	TRBJ2-2	13	once	.	CASSIDSSGELFF
TRBV9	TRBJ2-3	17	.	TRBD1	CASSVQGARPSTDTQYF
TRBV7-2	TRBJ2-6	19	.	TRBD1	CASRLTGGGPSSGANVLTF
TRBV5-6	TRBJ2-5	15	.	TRBD2	CASSPGGRGGETQYF
TRBV5-6	TRBJ2-6	18	.	.	CASSLPGKVSSGANVLTF
TRBV18	TRBJ2-5	13	.	TRBD1	CASSLAQGETQYF
TRBV19	TRBJ1-5	14	.	.	CASSHRGLDQPQHF
TRBV10-1	TRBJ1-5	16	.	TRBD1	CASATRGQGSNQPQHF
TRBV5-4	TRBJ1-6	15	.	TRBD1	CASSLGDRGNSPLHF
TRBV5-1	TRBJ2-7	15	.	.	CASSFLADSSYEQYF
TRBV9	TRBJ1-5	13	.	.	CASSGDMNQPQHF
TRBV5-1	TRBJ1-1	16	.	.	CASSLEAITGDTEAFF